This TCR beta chain was found in a study of technical replicates of blood from four donors. The assay was immunoSEQ multiplex PCR, and TCRdb's table has in-frame clones only and misses some. The table shows tens of thousands of clones, with roughly 90% occurring only once. The CDR3 covers 16 residues. In germline, CDR1 is SQVTM, CDR2 ANQGSEA. Trimming took off 2 bases at V and 5 bases at J, with 21 bases between the two ends. The sequencing input was PBMCs. This receptor was taken from a human donor in good health. Some clones in this sample may be carry-over from other donors' samples. J is TRBJ2-5 and V is TRBV29-1; D uncertain. CDR3 amino acids: CSVEHLVTLRGETQYF. Here the CDR3 DNA reads TGCAGCGTTGAACATTTGGTCACTTTACGCGGTGAGACCCAGTACTTC.